This T cell receptor beta chain was documented in a study of shared clonotypes between healthy human individuals (dated by TCRdb to about 2020). Regarding the complete study: A couple of women and three men aged 18 to 49 years were included in the cohort. For each donor, CD4 naive and CD4 memory were each run on three plates, CD8 naive on two plates, and CD8 memory on one plate. To estimate repertoire size and how much clonotype sharing occurs between individuals, the study deeply sequenced the blood TCR repertoires of several healthy adults. Libraries were prepared and TCR repertoires were sequenced by different laboratories using diverse techniques, in order to increase sequencing depth and limit assay-specific biases. Per donor, leukapheresis produced somewhere between about 0.94 and 10 billion PBMCs.

Healthy HIV-negative adults with no recently reported acute infections or vaccinations were included as donors. All donors were Caucasian adults living in Nashville, Tennessee, USA. Magnetic negative selection was used to enrich CD4+ T cells, after which naive cells were positively selected on CD45RA and the negative fraction became the memory subset. Blood was obtained by leukapheresis, after which PBMCs were separated by Ficoll-Histopaque density gradient centrifugation and cryopreserved in liquid nitrogen vapor phase. Analytical flow cytometry was used to check the purity and quantity of each magnetically sorted T cell population. From each sorted fraction, genomic DNA was isolated and quantified by UV absorbance on a Nanodrop 2000c. Note on this clone: This receptor's antigen is unknown. Base qualities were left out, and no much larger clone turns up one base away.

Using the deep immunoSEQ assay, multiplex PCR amplified TCR CDR3 regions from genomic DNA. For each cell subset, the extracted genomic DNA was distributed evenly across all wells of several immunoSEQ 96-well plates, and each plate served as one replicate. For sorted subsets, each replicate PCR was loaded with 200 ng genomic DNA, equivalent to 30,000 or so T cell genomes. Purified libraries were quantified with a Qubit 3.0 fluorometer, sized on a Bioanalyzer 2100, and re-quantified with the KAPA Library Quantification kit. Every immunoSEQ 96-well plate was sequenced on a separate single-read 150-cycle Illumina NextSeq 550 flow cell. The published analysis was carried out like this. Because the immunoSEQ output included only junctional sequences and no quality scores, the filtering could not be the same as the filtering used for full-length reads. Sequences were annotated with PyIR, a Python wrapper for IgBLAST v1.9, and V/J genes and CDR3 were assigned using IMGT germline references. Any read was removed if the V/J assignment was weak (E-value above 1e-6), the CDR3 was missing, or the read contained stop codons, out-of-frame junctions, or ambiguous translated residues. V3J clonotypes were defined by identical inferred V gene, J gene, and CDR3 amino acid sequence. To compute the percentage overlap between repertoires, the number of shared unique clonotypes was divided by the size of the smaller repertoire. Three approaches were used to assess repertoire richness: RTK rarefaction, the Chao1 estimator, and Recon v2.1 estimates of unobserved clonotypes. Generation probabilities for all TCRbeta clonotypes obtained by the gDNA method from a handful of donors were computed using OLGA. The table was pulled from immuneACCESS by TCRdb, which kept in-frame rearrangements only. Such tables lose some clones; where checked, under half of the loss comes from unresolved V genes, and the rest has no known cause. V, J and clone size reflect that table, while D and trimming were determined from the DNA. This sample gives over a million clones in total; approximately 78% of them show up just once. The ten largest clones capture 0.55% to 0.7% of the sample.

Results and caveats for the whole study, not just this receptor: Compared with non-shared clonotypes, the clonotypes found in all four sorted-subset donors had higher generation probabilities. Rarefaction of sorted-subset datasets indicated incomplete sequencing despite the large sequencing depth. When a handful of donors were compared, the shared fraction of clonotypes was approximately 5% for naive CD4, around 3.5% for naive CD8, roughly 2.3% for memory CD4, and 0.4% for memory CD8. The small number of donors limited the genetic and exposure-history diversity represented. Pairwise subsampling indicated that sequencing depth was expected to affect the degree of clonotype sharing among donors. Larger estimated clonotype richness was generally found for naive subsets than for memory subsets. Only blood was sampled, and tissue TCR repertoires likely differ from those in blood.

The CDR3 has 16 amino acids, counting the end cysteine and phenylalanine. The only DNA kept is the CDR3, 48 bases in frame from the first base. After removal of 0 bases from V and 7 bases from J, the junction retains 11 bases not matched to a gene. CDR1 and CDR2, looked up from the germline V gene (reference sequence), are SEHNR and FQNEAQ. This TCR was sampled from a man aged 18-30 years in good health. Some clones in this sample may be carry-over from other donors' samples. Input material: memory CD4+ T cells from PBMCs. This specimen's cell subset or site label, interpreted: CD45RA-negative fraction. The V gene is TRBV7-9 and the J gene is TRBJ1-2; TRBD1 agrees with 7 junctional bases. DNA sequence: TGTGCCAGCAGCTTAGCGCTTGGGCAGGGGGGCTCTGGCTACACCTTC. Translated, this gives CASSLALGQGGSGYTF.